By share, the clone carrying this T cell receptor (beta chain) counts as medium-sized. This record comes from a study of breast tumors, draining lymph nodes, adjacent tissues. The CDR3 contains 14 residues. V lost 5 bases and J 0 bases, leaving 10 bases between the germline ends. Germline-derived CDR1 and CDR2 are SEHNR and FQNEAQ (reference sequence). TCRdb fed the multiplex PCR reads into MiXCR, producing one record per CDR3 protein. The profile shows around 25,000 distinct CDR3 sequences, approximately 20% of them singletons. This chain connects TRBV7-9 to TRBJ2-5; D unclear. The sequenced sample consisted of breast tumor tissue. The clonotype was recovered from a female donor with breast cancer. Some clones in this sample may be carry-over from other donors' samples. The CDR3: CASSHTKYQETQYF. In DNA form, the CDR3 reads TGTGCCAGCAGCCACACAAAGTACCAAGAGACCCAGTACTTC.